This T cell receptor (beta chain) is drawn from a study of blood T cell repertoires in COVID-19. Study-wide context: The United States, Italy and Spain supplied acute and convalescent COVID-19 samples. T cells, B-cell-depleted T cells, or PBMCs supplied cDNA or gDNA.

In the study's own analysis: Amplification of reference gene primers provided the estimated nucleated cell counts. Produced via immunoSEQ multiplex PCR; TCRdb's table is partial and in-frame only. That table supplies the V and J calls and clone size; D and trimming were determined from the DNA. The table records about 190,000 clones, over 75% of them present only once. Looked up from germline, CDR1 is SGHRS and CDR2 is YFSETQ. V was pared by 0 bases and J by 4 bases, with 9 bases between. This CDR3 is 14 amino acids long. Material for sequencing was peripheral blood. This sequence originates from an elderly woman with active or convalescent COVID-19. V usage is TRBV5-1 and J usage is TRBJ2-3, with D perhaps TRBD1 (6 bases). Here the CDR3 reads CASSLDRAADTQYF. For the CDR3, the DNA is TGCGCCAGCAGCTTGGACAGGGCGGCAGATACGCAGTATTTT.